The rows below give T cell receptor beta chains drawn from one sample of a study of response to subunit inactivated influenza vaccine. TCRdb used MiXCR to reprocess the RT-PCR reads, holding one entry per CDR3 protein. Of 200,000 to 300,000 distinct CDR3 sequences in the sample, 9% to 15% were seen once. The specimen was non-naive T cells sorted from PBMCs, collected roughly 2 weeks before vaccination. Every receptor here comes from a man in his fifties or sixties who received an inactivated influenza vaccine. The CDR3 runs from the conserved cysteine through the conserved F or W. The D gene is left open where the match is weak. Size tells how often a clone was seen (once, few, many) or the class of an expanded clone, and some rows leave it out.

j_gene	v_gene	abundance	d_gene	CDR3nt	CDR3aa
TRBJ2-1	TRBV2	-	-	TGTGCCAGCAGTGTAATAGAGATCCATGAGCAGTTCTTC	CASSVIEIHEQFF
TRBJ2-2	TRBV14	-	-	TGTGCCAGCAGCCAAGATGAGGCTAGCTGGGGTCGCGCGAACACCGGGGAGCTGTTTTTT	CASSQDEASWGRANTGELFF
TRBJ1-2	TRBV15	many	-	TGTGCCACCAGCAGAGATAGAGGATTCTATGGCTACACCTTC	CATSRDRGFYGYTF
TRBJ1-1	TRBV6-5	few	TRBD1	TGTGCCAGCAGTTACGGACAGGGGGCTGAAGCTTTCTTT	CASSYGQGAEAFF
TRBJ1-2	TRBV10-3	many	TRBD1	TGTGCCATCAGTGAGTCCCATGACAGGGGGGTCTATGGCTACACCTTC	CAISESHDRGVYGYTF
TRBJ1-5	TRBV18	few	-	TGTGCCAGCTCACCAGGCAGCTATAGCAATCAGCCCCAGCATTTT	CASSPGSYSNQPQHF
TRBJ2-1	TRBV5-4	many	TRBD2	TGTGCCAGCAGGAGCGGGGGCAGTGAGCAGTTCTTC	CASRSGGSEQFF
TRBJ2-5	TRBV5-1	-	-	TGCGCCAGCAGCTCTGTTAGCGCTCCCATGGAGACCCAGTACTTC	CASSSVSAPMETQYF
TRBJ2-5	TRBV5-1	many	-	TGCGCCAGCAGCCGACGGGAAACCCAAGAGACCCAGTACTTC	CASSRRETQETQYF
TRBJ1-1	TRBV5-1	-	-	TGCGCCAGCGCAGGGGAAAAGGGGACTGAAGCTTTCTTT	CASAGEKGTEAFF
TRBJ2-2	TRBV29-1	-	TRBD2	TGCAGCGTTGGCCTAGCGGACTACGCGAACACCGGGGAGCTGTTTTTT	CSVGLADYANTGELFF
TRBJ1-1	TRBV10-3	few	-	TGTGCCATCAGTGAGTCTAGAGAGAGACCCCAAGCTTTCTTT	CAISESRERPQAFF
TRBJ1-3	TRBV2	few	-	TGTGCCAGCAGTGAAGCGCTCCGGTTCTCTGGAAACACCATATATTTT	CASSEALRFSGNTIYF
TRBJ2-7	TRBV13	many	-	TGTGCCAGCAGCCAACTAGAACCGACAGCGAAAGGGCTCTACGAGCAGTACTTC	CASSQLEPTAKGLYEQYF
TRBJ1-5	TRBV12-3/TRBV12-4	-	-	TGTGCCAGCAGTGGCTCAGTCAATCAGCCCCAGCATTTT	CASSGSVNQPQHF